Below are 22 T cell receptor beta chains sequenced from a single sample in a study of T cell repertoires in cytomegalovirus infection. TCRdb redid the calling of the reads with MiXCR, one entry per CDR3 protein. This sample has approximately 250,000 distinct CDR3 sequences; 22% occur once, and the top ten carry roughly 20%. The sequenced material came from CD8+ T cells from PBMCs. Every receptor here comes from a human donor in good health (CMV status not recorded). Some clones in this sample may be carry-over from other donors' samples.

The V call is TRBV20-1, the J call TRBJ1-5, with D perhaps matching TRBD1 (6 bases). This CDR3 spans 14 amino acids. V lost 0 bases to trimming and J lost 4 bases, with 10 bases between them. CDR1 and CDR2 (germline): DFQATT, SNEGSKA (reference sequence). The CDR3 protein is CSARETGSNQPQHF. The CDR3 DNA follows: TGCAGTGCTAGAGAAACAGGGAGTAATCAGCCCCAGCATTTT.

The chain has TRBV7-9 and TRBJ1-2; the D is unclear. The CDR3 spans 14 residues. Germline V gene data show CDR1 as SEHNR and CDR2 as FQNEAQ (reference sequence). Trimming removed 5 bases at V and 4 bases at J, with 14 bases between. The CDR3 DNA reads as TGTGCCAGCAGCCCTGGACTGTTATCCTATGGCTACACCTTC. Protein: CASSPGLLSYGYTF.

As concerns this clonotype: A read error may account for a junction end that differs from germline. V and J are TRBV4-1 and TRBJ1-5; possible D gene TRBD1, 6 bases. CDR1 and CDR2 from the germline V gene are MGHRA and YSYEKL. The CDR3 consists of 16 residues. This chain's CDR3 is CASSSGADYSNQPQHF. The CDR3 region has the DNA TGTGCCAGCAGCTCAGGGGCGGACTATAGCAATCAGCCCCAGCATTTT.

This clonotype was seen only a few times. V gene TRBV4-1 combines with J gene TRBJ2-2; TRBD1 matches at 9 bases. CDR1 and CDR2 from the germline V gene are MGHRA and YSYEKL. This CDR3 has 15 amino acids. The V and J ends lost 2 bases and 7 bases, in that order; junction bases with no gene match: 5. The CDR3 sequence: CASSQRGQGGGELFF. Here the CDR3 DNA reads TGCGCCAGCAGCCAAAGGGGACAGGGCGGCGGGGAGCTGTTTTTT.

The chain couples TRBV7-9 to TRBJ2-1; 8 bases fit TRBD1. Germline CDR1 is SEHNR and CDR2 is FQNEAQ (reference sequence). The ends lost 6 bases at V and 10 bases at J; junction bases unmatched: 8. The CDR3 runs to 13 residues. This CDR3 is CASSFLTGGEQFF. In nucleotides, the CDR3 is TGTGCCAGCAGTTTCCTAACAGGGGGAGAGCAGTTCTTC. Full variable domain (rest looked up from reference TRBV7-9 and TRBJ2-1): DTGVSQNPRHKITKRGQNVTFRCDPISEHNRLYWYRQTLGQGPEFLTYFQNEAQLEKSRLLSDRFSAERPKGSFSTLEIQRTEQGDSAMYLCASSFLTGGEQFFGPGTRLTVL.

Ten or more counts support this clonotype. The chain is built from TRBV7-6 and TRBJ1-2; a weak D match, TRBD1 (5 bases). V lost 2 bases to trimming and J lost 1 base, with 14 bases between them. CDR1 SGHVS and CDR2 FNYEAQ come from the germline V gene. The CDR3 runs 16 residues. CDR3 coding DNA: TGTGCCAGCAGCTTACGAGGGCAGGGCGATAACTATGGCTACACCTTC. Translating it yields CASSLRGQGDNYGYTF. Using reference TRBV7-6 and TRBJ1-2 for the parts outside the CDR3, the full variable domain is GAGVSQSPRYKVTKRGQDVALRCDPISGHVSLYWYRQALGQGPEFLTYFNYEAQQDKSGLPNDRFSAERPEGSISTLTIQRTEQRDSAMYRCASSLRGQGDNYGYTFGSGTRLTVV.

The V and J genes are TRBV5-4 and TRBJ2-7, with D perhaps matching TRBD1 (6 bases). CDR1 is SGHNT, CDR2 YYREEE, per germline (reference sequence). The CDR3 is 15 residues long. V gave up 0 bases and J gave up 4 bases, with 14 bases separating them. The CDR3 DNA reads TGTGCCAGCAGCTTGGACAGGGAGTTTAGTTACGAGCAGTACTTC. Translation gives CASSLDREFSYEQYF.

This clonotype was recorded many times. CDR3 nucleotide sequence: TGCAGCGTTGAGGCGGTGGGAGAGTCAGCCGAGACCCAGTACTTC. Amino acids: CSVEAVGESAETQYF. The chain employs TRBV29-1 and TRBJ2-5, with D tentatively TRBD2 (5 bases). The V end lost 3 bases, the J end lost 5 bases, and 19 bases lay between the germline ends. Germline V gene sequence: CDR1 SQVTM, CDR2 ANQGSEA. This CDR3 is built from 15 residues.

The V call is TRBV5-5, the J call TRBJ2-1; D gene ambiguous. V was trimmed by 3 bases and J by 8 bases, leaving 18 bases between them. Germline V gene sequence: CDR1 SGHKS, CDR2 YYEKEE (reference sequence). The CDR3 totals 15 residues. CDR3 nucleotides: TGTGCCAGCAGCTCCTTTGTAATATCTGGCGATGAGCAGTTCTTC. This gives the protein CASSSFVISGDEQFF.

The rearrangement joins TRBV29-1 to TRBJ2-3, with 12 nucleotides matching TRBD2. Germline CDR1 reads SQVTM; CDR2 reads ANQGSEA. CDR3 length: 13 residues. The trim removed 8 bases at V and 3 bases at J, leaving 3 bases unmatched. The CDR3 nucleotides are TGCAGCCTTACTAGCGGGAGGACAGATACGCAGTATTTT. As protein: CSLTSGRTDTQYF.

V is TRBV4-2 and J is TRBJ2-3; TRBD1 might be the D (7 bases). The germline CDR1 and CDR2 sequences are LGHNA and YNFKEQ. Trimming shortened V by 2 bases and J by 5 bases, and 17 bases separated the two germline ends. The CDR3 extends over 16 amino acids. Here the CDR3 DNA reads TGTGCCAGCAGCCAAACTGGAGGGGGCCGACGAGATACGCAGTATTTT. Translation gives CASSQTGGGRRDTQYF.

In its sample, this clonotype was seen a few times. The rearrangement uses TRBV4-1 and TRBJ2-7; 9 nucleotides align to TRBD2. CDR1 is MGHRA and CDR2 is YSYEKL in the germline V gene. The J segment lost 3 bases and the V segment lost 5 bases, leaving 8 bases of the junction unmatched. The CDR3 extends over 15 amino acids. The CDR3: CASSSHSGGGYEQYF. The CDR3 DNA reads TGCGCCAGCAGCTCCCATAGCGGGGGAGGCTACGAGCAGTACTTC.

Only a few counts were recorded for this clonotype. The J gene is TRBJ2-2, the V gene TRBV27, with 7 bases lining up with TRBD1. V was clipped by 3 bases and J by 4 bases; unmatched bases: 5. The CDR3 extends over 15 amino acids. Germline CDR1 reads MNHEY; CDR2 reads SMNVEV (reference sequence). The CDR3 is CASSLEGTATGELFF. CDR3 in DNA: TGTGCCAGCAGTTTGGAAGGGACAGCCACCGGGGAGCTGTTTTTT.

A note on this clonotype: It may be a read error: a sequence one base away is much more abundant. This chain uses TRBV7-2 with TRBJ2-2; D is unclear. Trimming stripped 5 bases from V and 2 bases from J, with 15 bases between. The CDR3 loop spans 16 amino acids. CDR1 and CDR2 from the germline V gene are SGHTA and FQGNSA. The CDR3 sequence is CASSLLVRENTGELFF. CDR3 bases: TGTGCCAGCAGCCTGTTGGTCCGAGAAAACACCGGGGAGCTGTTTTTT.

CDR3 residues: CASSYSRRTATDTQYF. In DNA, the CDR3 is TGTGCCAGCAGTTACTCGAGACGGACAGCAACAGATACGCAGTATTTT. V gene TRBV6-2 or TRBV6-3 combines with J gene TRBJ2-3, with D tentatively TRBD1 (6 bases). CDR1 and CDR2 from the germline V gene are MNHEY and SVGEGT. The V and J ends lost 0 bases and 3 bases respectively, with 13 bases between them. CDR3 length equals 16 residues.

This clonotype was found many times. J is TRBJ2-3 and V is TRBV6-5, with 7 positions matching TRBD2. CDR3 length equals 16 residues. V gave up 0 bases and J gave up 2 bases; unmatched junction bases: 5. Germline V CDR1 and CDR2: MNHEY, SVGAGI. The CDR3 is CASSYSGGGATDTQYF. The CDR3 region has the DNA TGTGCCAGCAGTTACTCGGGCGGGGGAGCCACAGATACGCAGTATTTT.

This clonotype was detected many times. The chain uses TRBV7-6 and TRBJ2-2; 9 bases fit TRBD2. The length of the CDR3 is 16 residues. With V trimmed by 5 bases and J by 6 bases, 10 bases remained unmatched. Per germline, CDR1 SGHVS and CDR2 FNYEAQ. CDR3 sequence: CASSSIGTSISGELFF. CDR3 coding DNA: TGTGCCAGCAGCAGCATCGGGACTAGCATCTCCGGGGAGCTGTTTTTT.

This clonotype was detected ten times or more. The chain employs TRBV7-8 and TRBJ2-5, with unresolved D. The germline V gene encodes CDR1 SGHVS and CDR2 FQNEAQ. V was cut by 4 bases and J by 4 bases, with 10 bases left in between. The CDR3 loop spans 13 amino acids. The CDR3 DNA reads as TGTGCCAGCAGCTCGAGACTCCTAGAGACCCAGTACTTC. It translates to CASSSRLLETQYF.

Points on this clonotype: A much larger clone sits a single nucleotide away, making a read error possible. The chain links TRBV12-3 or TRBV12-4 to TRBJ1-4; weak D call: TRBD1 (5 bases). V shed 10 bases and J shed 7 bases, with 22 bases lying between them. This CDR3 contains 15 residues. CDR3 DNA sequence: TGTGCCAACAGCCAAACAGGCGCCGACGGTGAAAAACTGTTTTTT. The encoded protein is CANSQTGADGEKLFF.

The gene calls are TRBV28 and TRBJ2-2; tentatively, D is TRBD2 (6 bases). V lost 7 bases to trimming and J lost 6 bases, with 18 bases between them. This CDR3 contains 15 residues. CDR1 is MDHEN, CDR2 SYDVKM, per germline. Here the CDR3 reads CASNSGASLAGELFF. The DNA of the CDR3 is TGTGCCAGCAACTCGGGAGCCTCTTTAGCCGGGGAGCTGTTTTTT.

This chain links TRBV28 with TRBJ1-2; D unclear. V was shortened by 1 base and J by 7 bases, with 10 bases between the two germline ends. Looked up from germline, CDR1 is MDHEN and CDR2 is SYDVKM. CDR3 length: 13 residues. The CDR3 coding sequence is TGTGCCAGCAGTTTATTGGGTGATAGTGGCTACACCTTC. Residues: CASSLLGDSGYTF.

The CDR3 loop is CASSAGTGTGELFF. The CDR3 coding sequence is TGTGCCAGCAGCGCCGGGACAGGGACCGGGGAGCTGTTTTTT. The rearrangement uses TRBV9 and TRBJ2-2; 9 bases are shared with TRBD1. The CDR3 covers 14 residues. The trim removed 3 bases at V and 5 bases at J, leaving 2 bases unmatched. Germline CDR1 SGDLS, CDR2 YYNGEE.